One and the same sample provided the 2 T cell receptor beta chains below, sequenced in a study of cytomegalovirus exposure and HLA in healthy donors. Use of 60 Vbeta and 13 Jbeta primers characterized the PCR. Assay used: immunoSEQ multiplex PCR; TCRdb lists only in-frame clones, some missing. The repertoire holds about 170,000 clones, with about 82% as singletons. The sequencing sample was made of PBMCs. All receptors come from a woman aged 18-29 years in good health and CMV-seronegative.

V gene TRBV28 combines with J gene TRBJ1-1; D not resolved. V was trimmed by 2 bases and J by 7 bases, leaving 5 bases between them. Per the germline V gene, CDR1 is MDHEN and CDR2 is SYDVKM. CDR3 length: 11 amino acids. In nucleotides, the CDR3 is TGTGCCAGCAGTTTAGCGGATGAAGCTTTCTTT. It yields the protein CASSLADEAFF.

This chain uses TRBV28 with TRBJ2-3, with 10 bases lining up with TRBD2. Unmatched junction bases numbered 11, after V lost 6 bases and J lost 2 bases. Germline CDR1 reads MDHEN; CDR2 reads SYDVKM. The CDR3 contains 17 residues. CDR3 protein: CASSTNIGLADTDTQYF. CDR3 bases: TGTGCCAGCAGCACGAACATAGGACTAGCGGACACAGATACGCAGTATTTT.